One sample yielded the 13 T cell receptor beta chains listed below, sequenced in a study of OX40 agonist ivuxolimab in advanced cancers. Using immunoSEQ multiplex PCR, the repertoire was profiled, and TCRdb retains in-frame clones only, with some absent. The repertoire consists of under 80,000 clones, with just over 85% occurring once and the leading ten covering 2% to 2.5%. Material: CD4+ or CD8+ T cells sorted from blood, obtained in a trial of the OX40 agonist ivuxolimab. The receptors stem from an adult with an advanced solid tumor such as melanoma, head and neck, liver or kidney cancer.

J is TRBJ1-2 and V is TRBV18; D unresolved. The CDR3 runs 13 residues. V was shortened by 3 bases and J by 6 bases, with 11 bases between the two germline ends. Per the germline V gene, CDR1 is KGHSH and CDR2 is LQKENI. The chain's CDR3 is CASSPSSGDGYTF. CDR3 sequence (DNA): TGTGCCAGCTCACCCAGTAGCGGAGATGGCTACACCTTC.

The chain joins TRBV2 to TRBJ2-3; D tentatively fits TRBD1 or TRBD2 (6 bases each). Deletions cut 7 bases from V and 2 bases from J, with 13 bases between. CDR1 is SNHLY, CDR2 FYNNEI, per germline. The CDR3 runs to 14 residues. CDR3 amino acids: CASTLRGVTDTQYF. CDR3 bases: TGTGCCAGCACTCTAAGGGGGGTCACAGATACGCAGTATTTT.

This chain uses TRBV9 with TRBJ2-7; D is uncertain. From germline, CDR1 is SGDLS and CDR2 YYNGEE. The CDR3 sequence is 12 residues long. Trimming took 1 base from V and 6 from J, leaving 8 bases between them. The CDR3 DNA reads TGTGCCAGCAGCGTACTTGGTAGCGAGCAGTACTTC. Its protein is CASSVLGSEQYF. Filled out from reference TRBV9 and TRBJ2-7, the complete variable domain reads DSGVTQTPKHLITATGQRVTLRCSPRSGDLSVYWYQQSLDQGLQFLIQYYNGEERAKGNILERFSAQQFPDLHSELNLSSLELGDSALYFCASSVLGSEQYFGPGTRLTVT.

This chain connects TRBV5-1 to TRBJ1-5; 8 bases are a match to TRBD1. This CDR3 comprises 13 residues. Germline V lookup: CDR1 SGHRS, CDR2 YFSETQ. V trimming: 4 bases; J trimming: 5 bases; junction bases outside the gene matches: 2. CDR3 DNA: TGCGCCAGCAGCGCGGGACAGGATCAGCCCCAGCATTTT. Translating gives CASSAGQDQPQHF.

This clone was detected only a few times. The chain uses TRBV6-4 and TRBJ1-2, with 7 bases fitting TRBD1. The CDR3 covers 15 residues. V dropped 2 bases and J dropped 7; count of bases not matched to a gene: 10. Germline lookup yields CDR1 MRHNA and CDR2 SNTAGT. The CDR3 bases are TGTGCCAGCAGTGACGGAAACAGGGGAACGGGTGGCTACACCTTC. Its protein is CASSDGNRGTGGYTF.

The chain combines TRBV7-3 with TRBJ2-3; D may be TRBD1 or TRBD2 (6 bases each). V was pared by 1 base and J by 7 bases, with 15 bases between. The CDR3 sequence is 15 residues long. Germline V gives CDR1 SGHTA, CDR2 FQGTGA. This CDR3 is CASSLNPTGANTQYF. The CDR3 DNA is TGTGCCAGCAGCTTAAATCCCACGGGGGCCAATACGCAGTATTTT.

This chain links TRBV6-5 with TRBJ2-7; no clear D. The CDR3 is 14 amino acids. V was clipped by 5 bases and J by 3 bases, with 14 bases between them. The germline V gene encodes CDR1 MNHEY and CDR2 SVGAGI. The DNA of the CDR3 is TGTGCCAGCAGTGGAAAGGGTACCCTCTACGAGCAGTACTTC. Translating it yields CASSGKGTLYEQYF.

This CDR3 is CASSFEAGGPYSDTQYF. CDR3 nucleotide sequence: TGTGCCAGCAGTTTTGAGGCGGGAGGCCCATATTCCGATACGCAGTATTTT. This sequence joins TRBV28 and TRBJ2-3; 8 nucleotides line up with TRBD2. With V trimmed by 3 bases and J by 6 bases, 14 bases remained unmatched. The CDR3 runs to 17 residues. Germline V gene data show CDR1 as MDHEN and CDR2 as SYDVKM.

The genes are TRBV9 and TRBJ2-1, with 9 nucleotides matching TRBD2. Germline values: CDR1 SGDLS, CDR2 YYNGEE. This CDR3 is built from 17 residues. Trimming took 3 bases from V and 9 from J; bases not matched to a gene: 16. The CDR3 region is CASSAEHGGGVWSEQFF. CDR3 nucleotide sequence: TGTGCCAGCAGCGCAGAGCATGGCGGGGGGGTGTGGAGTGAGCAGTTCTTC.

The chain has TRBV6-1 and TRBJ2-5; unclear D gene. The germline V gene encodes CDR1 MNHNS and CDR2 SASEGT. Between the trimmed V and J ends, which lost 1 base and 3 bases, there was a span of 6 bases. This CDR3 is built from 13 residues. The CDR3 sequence is CASSEELEETQYF. The CDR3 DNA is TGTGCCAGCAGTGAAGAGCTAGAAGAGACCCAGTACTTC.

This chain uses TRBV4-2 with TRBJ2-3; 7 nucleotides agree with TRBD2. The V gene end was trimmed by 4 bases and the J gene end by 8 bases; junction bases not matched to a gene: 6. This CDR3 contains 13 residues. Per the germline V gene, CDR1 is LGHNA and CDR2 is YNFKEQ. DNA of the CDR3: TGTGCCAGCAGCCCCGAGCGGGGTGGTACGCAGTATTTT. Translation: CASSPERGGTQYF.

V is TRBV4-3 and J is TRBJ2-5, with TRBD1 matching over 7 bases. Germline V gives CDR1 LGHNA, CDR2 YSLEER. This CDR3 is built from 15 residues. V trimming: 1 base; J trimming: 5 bases; junction bases outside the gene matches: 7. The CDR3 coding sequence is TGCGCCAGCAGCCAAGGGCAGGGGGAAAGCGAGACCCAGTACTTC. Its translation is CASSQGQGESETQYF.

Remarks on this clone: One end of the junction does not line up with germline, which may come from a read error. The chain combines TRBV5-1 with TRBJ2-5; 8 bases align to TRBD1. The CDR3 extends over 14 amino acids. The germline gives CDR1 SGHRS, CDR2 YFSETQ. CDR3 protein: CASSLAQGEETQYF. The CDR3 DNA is TGCGCCAGCAGCTTGGCACAGGGGGAAGAGACTCAGTACTTC.